This TCR beta chain comes out of a study of CD4 T cells in relation to SARS-CoV-2 and coronaviruses (dated by TCRdb to about 2021). Regarding the study in general: Using patient-derived lymphoblastoid cell lines, the shared crossreactive spike epitopes were mapped to their HLA restriction. For other donors in the study, expansion assays were sequenced with a different, Illumina-based TCR-beta assay. Memory CD4+ T cell crossreactivity between SARS-CoV-2 and common cold coronavirus spike proteins was assessed at the TCR clonotype level in the study. Samples from three pre-COVID donors and the naive versus memory experiments were sequenced with the Adaptive Biotechnologies TCR-sequencing kit; other data were Illumina-based.

As regards this clone: Its antigen has not been determined. One base away there is no much larger clone; base qualities are not given.

CD4+ T cells from unexposed donors were collected before the COVID-19 pandemic (2011-2018). Naive and memory CD4+ T cells were separated from cryopreserved PBMCs through CD4 enrichment, which was followed by EasySep naive CD4+ T cell enrichment. The leukapheresis product used for the unexposed donors was purchased from a commercial source. Ficoll-Paque PLUS gradient centrifugation was used to isolate PBMCs from leukapheresis product or whole blood. PBMCs were either cryopreserved at -140°C or used fresh in the expansion assay. The QIAamp Micro DNA Kit was used to extract genomic DNA from the CD4+ T cells. The investigation overall reported the following: Memory CD4+ clonotypes crossrecognizing SARS-CoV-2 and at least one common cold coronavirus spike were found in 55% to 70% of donors. Because the crossreactivity analysis focused on spike protein, crossreactivity against other viral proteins was not assessed. Significantly weaker SARS-CoV-2-driven expansion was shown by crossreactive clones than by monoreactive clones, consistent with antigenic imprinting. Small numbers of patients and of tested TCRs were a limitation of the study. Sequencing naive versus memory cells indicated that the assay picks up memory recall responses, not primary responses primed during culture. No donor contributed both pre-pandemic and post-infection samples, which limited tracing the source of pre-existing responses.

Uncultured naive and memory CD4+ T cell DNA received deep-resolution immunoSEQ TCR-beta sequencing. On the study's bioinformatics: During preprocessing, nonproductive sequences were removed, along with CDR3s that did not begin with C, did not end with F or W, or were shorter than 7 amino acids. Cultured and uncultured naive and memory CD4+ repertoires were searched for previously identified spike- and CEF-reactive CDR3s. CDR3 homology was quantified as pairwise Levenshtein distance, calculated with the stringdist R package after three terminal residues were trimmed from each end. This is the immuneACCESS table as TCRdb keeps it, with only in-frame sequences that have V and J called. A part of the clones is gone; compared with another copy, unresolved V genes explain less than half, and the rest is unexplained. Clonal size and the V and J genes are those of that table, whereas D and trimming came from the DNA. The sample contains approximately 59,000 clones, around 87% of them found a single time. 1.6% of the sample lies in the top ten.

The V end gives up 0 bases and the J end 0 bases, leaving 0 bases in the junction not matched to a gene. The CDR3 covers 15 residues, taking in both the cysteine and the phenylalanine. Of all the DNA, just the CDR3 is kept, 45 bases in frame from base 1. CDR1 and CDR2 are read off the germline V gene as MNHEY and SVGAGI. The source material was memory CD4+ T cells from PBMCs. This specimen's cell subset or site label, per the study, means: memory (non-naive) CD4+ T cells. Rearrangement joined TRBV6-5 to TRBJ1-2, with 8 central nucleotides matching TRBD1. The clonotype comes from a human donor in good health. The nucleotides are TGTGCCAGCAGTTACTCGGACAGGGCTAACTATGGCTACACCTTC. This sequence encodes CASSYSDRANYGYTF.